This T cell receptor beta chain appears in the sequencing data of a study of blood T cell repertoires in COVID-19 (dated by TCRdb to 2018 to 2021). Background for the entire study: Samples from collaborators originated in the United States, Italy and Spain and spanned both the acute and convalescent phases of COVID-19. The repertoires were released in a freely available public database meant as a resource for research on the immune response to SARS-CoV-2. Where available, HLA class I and class II types were obtained from metadata supplied by the sample provider rather than from assay-based typing. Sample metadata almost always included a de-identified subject ID, COVID-19 status, age in years and sex. The dataset comprised deeply sampled blood TCRbeta repertoires from subjects exposed to, actively infected with, or recovered from COVID-19. The material from the prospective study consisted of cDNA or gDNA derived from T cells, B-cell-depleted T cells, or PBMCs. Samples came from the ongoing ImmuneRACE study (first 160 participants) plus 1,254 subjects from 6 global collaborators.

Between the V and J ends, shortened by 3 bases and 5 bases respectively, the junction contains 13 bases. The CDR3, cysteine through phenylalanine, is 15 amino acids long. CDR3 DNA is the only sequence kept; it has 45 bases, read in frame from the first base. The germline V gene yields SGHVS for CDR1 and FNYEAQ for CDR2. As regards this clone: What this receptor recognizes is not known. Per-base quality was not reported, and no clone a single base away is much larger than it.

Another Seattle source contributed samples from volunteer blood donors who had recovered from COVID-19. Collaborating institutions collected whole blood in K2EDTA tubes following their own protocols. Collaborator samples were shipped for TCRbeta analysis as frozen whole blood, isolated PBMCs, or DNA extracted from either sample type. The research as a whole found: The quantity of clinical and demographic metadata differed by source and by participant and was supplied without curation.

TCRbeta CDR3 regions were amplified from genomic DNA using the immunoSEQ Assay, a bias-controlled multiplex PCR. Per the authors' processing: The number of nucleated cells in each sample was estimated by amplification of reference gene primers within the assay. Sequence reads were collapsed and filtered to measure the absolute abundance of every unique TCRbeta CDR3 rearrangement. Productive Simpson clonality was computed per sample as the square root of Simpson's diversity index over productive rearrangements. TCRdb limited this immuneACCESS table to in-frame rearrangements with V and J called. A share of clones is missing; checked studies link under half to unresolved V genes, and the rest is unexplained. V, J and clone size are those of that table, while D and trimming were read from the DNA. The sample contains hundreds of thousands of clones, 89% of them found a single time. About 6.5% of the sample goes to the ten largest clones.

This sequence originates from a man in his 60s who had recovered from COVID-19. The sample consisted of peripheral blood. This receptor chain uses TRBV7-6 and TRBJ2-2, and TRBD1 may be the D gene, going by 6 matching bases. The DNA sequence follows: TGTGCCAGCAGCTTGGGGGCCCCTAGTACCGGGGAGCTGTTTTTT. This is translated as CASSLGAPSTGELFF.